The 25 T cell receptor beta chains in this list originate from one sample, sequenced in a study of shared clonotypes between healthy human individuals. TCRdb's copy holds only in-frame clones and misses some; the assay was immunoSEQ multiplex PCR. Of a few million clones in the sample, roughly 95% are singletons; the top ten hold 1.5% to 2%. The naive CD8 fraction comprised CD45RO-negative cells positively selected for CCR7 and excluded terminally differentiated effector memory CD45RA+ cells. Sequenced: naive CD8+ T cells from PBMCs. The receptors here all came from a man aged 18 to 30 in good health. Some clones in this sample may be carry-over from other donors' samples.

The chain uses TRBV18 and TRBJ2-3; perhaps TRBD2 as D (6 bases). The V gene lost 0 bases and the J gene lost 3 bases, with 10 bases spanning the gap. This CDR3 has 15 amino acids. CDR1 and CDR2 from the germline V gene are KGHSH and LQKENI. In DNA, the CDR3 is TGTGCCAGCTCACCACCTCGCGGGGAAACAGATACGCAGTATTTT. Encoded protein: CASSPPRGETDTQYF.

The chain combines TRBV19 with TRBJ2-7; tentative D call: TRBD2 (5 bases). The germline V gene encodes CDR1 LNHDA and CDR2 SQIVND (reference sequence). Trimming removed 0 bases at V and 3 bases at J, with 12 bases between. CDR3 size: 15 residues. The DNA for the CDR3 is TGTGCCAGTAGTATAGAAGAGCGGACGCTCTACGAGCAGTACTTC. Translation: CASSIEERTLYEQYF. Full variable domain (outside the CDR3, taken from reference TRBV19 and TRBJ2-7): DGGITQSPKYLFRKEGQNVTLSCEQNLNHDAMYWYRQDPGQGLRLIYYSQIVNDFQKGDIAEGYSVSREKKESFPLTVTSAQKNPTAFYLCASSIEERTLYEQYFGPGTRLTVT.

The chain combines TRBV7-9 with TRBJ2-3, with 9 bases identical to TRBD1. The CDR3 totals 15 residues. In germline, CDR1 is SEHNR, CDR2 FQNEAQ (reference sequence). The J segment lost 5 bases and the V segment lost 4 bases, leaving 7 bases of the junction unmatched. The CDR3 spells CASSSRDRVIDTQYF. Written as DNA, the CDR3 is TGTGCCAGCAGCTCGAGGGACAGGGTCATAGATACGCAGTATTTT.

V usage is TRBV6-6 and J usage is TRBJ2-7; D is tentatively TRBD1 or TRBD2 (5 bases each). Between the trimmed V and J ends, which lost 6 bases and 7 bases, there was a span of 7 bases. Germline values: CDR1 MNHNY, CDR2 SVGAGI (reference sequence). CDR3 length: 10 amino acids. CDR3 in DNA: TGTGCCAGCAGCGAGGGGGAGCAGTACTTC. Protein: CASSEGEQYF.

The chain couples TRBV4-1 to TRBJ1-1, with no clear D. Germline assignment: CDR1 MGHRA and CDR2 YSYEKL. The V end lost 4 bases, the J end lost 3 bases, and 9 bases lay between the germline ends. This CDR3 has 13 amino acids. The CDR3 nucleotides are TGCGCCAGCAGCCCGTCGGGCGACACTGAAGCTTTCTTT. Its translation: CASSPSGDTEAFF.

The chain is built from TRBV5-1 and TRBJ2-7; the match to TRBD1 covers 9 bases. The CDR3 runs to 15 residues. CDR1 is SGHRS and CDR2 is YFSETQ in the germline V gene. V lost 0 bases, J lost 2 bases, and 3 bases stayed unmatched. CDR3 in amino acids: CASSLDRGHPYEQYF. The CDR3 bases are TGCGCCAGCAGCTTGGACAGGGGGCACCCCTACGAGCAGTACTTC.

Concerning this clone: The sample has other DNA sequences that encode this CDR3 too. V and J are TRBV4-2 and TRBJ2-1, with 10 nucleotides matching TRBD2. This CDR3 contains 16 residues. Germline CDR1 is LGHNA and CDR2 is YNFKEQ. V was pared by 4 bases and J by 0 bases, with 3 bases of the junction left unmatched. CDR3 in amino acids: CASSPSSGSSYNEQFF. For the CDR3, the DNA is TGTGCCAGCAGCCCTTCTAGCGGGAGCTCCTACAATGAGCAGTTCTTC.

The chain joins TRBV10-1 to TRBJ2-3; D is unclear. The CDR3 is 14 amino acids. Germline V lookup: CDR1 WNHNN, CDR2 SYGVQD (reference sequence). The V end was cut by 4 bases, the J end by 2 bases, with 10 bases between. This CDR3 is CASSGTTYTDTQYF. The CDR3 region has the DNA TGCGCCAGCAGTGGCACTACCTACACAGATACGCAGTATTTT.

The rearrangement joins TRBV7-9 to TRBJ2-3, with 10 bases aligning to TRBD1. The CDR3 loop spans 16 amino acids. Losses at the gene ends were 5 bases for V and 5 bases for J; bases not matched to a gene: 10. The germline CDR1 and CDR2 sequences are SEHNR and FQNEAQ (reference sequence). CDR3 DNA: TGTGCCAGCAGCCCCCGGGACAGGGGCTTTGGAGATACGCAGTATTTT. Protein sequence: CASSPRDRGFGDTQYF.

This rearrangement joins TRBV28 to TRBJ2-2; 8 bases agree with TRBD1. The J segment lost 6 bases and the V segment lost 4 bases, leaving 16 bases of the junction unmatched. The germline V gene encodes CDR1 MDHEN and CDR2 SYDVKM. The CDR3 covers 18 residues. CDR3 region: CASSSFFGQGLFAGELFF. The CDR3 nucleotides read TGTGCCAGCAGTTCCTTTTTTGGACAGGGATTATTCGCCGGGGAGCTGTTTTTT.

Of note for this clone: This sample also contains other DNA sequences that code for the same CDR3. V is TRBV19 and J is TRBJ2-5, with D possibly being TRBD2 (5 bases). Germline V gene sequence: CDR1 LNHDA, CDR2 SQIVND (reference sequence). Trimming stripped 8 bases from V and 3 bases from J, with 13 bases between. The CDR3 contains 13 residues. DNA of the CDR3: TGTGCCAGTTCCTCGGACGGGGAAGAGACCCAGTACTTC. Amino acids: CASSSDGEETQYF.

CDR3 sequence: CASSSRRQADYEQYF. The CDR3, as DNA: TGTGCCAGCAGTTCCCGAAGACAGGCTGACTACGAGCAGTACTTC. The gene calls are TRBV6-1 and TRBJ2-7; D perhaps matches TRBD1 (6 bases). Per the germline V gene, CDR1 is MNHNS and CDR2 is SASEGT. V lost 5 bases to trimming and J lost 3 bases, with 17 bases between them. This CDR3 comprises 15 residues.

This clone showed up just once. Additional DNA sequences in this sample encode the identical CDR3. This CDR3 reads CASSTSGSTDTQYF. The CDR3 nucleotides read TGTGCCAGCAGCACTAGCGGATCCACAGATACGCAGTATTTT. This rearrangement joins TRBV28 to TRBJ2-3, with 8 bases lining up with TRBD2. This CDR3 has 14 amino acids. V lost 6 bases and J lost 2; bases outside the gene matches: 4. From germline, CDR1 is MDHEN and CDR2 SYDVKM.

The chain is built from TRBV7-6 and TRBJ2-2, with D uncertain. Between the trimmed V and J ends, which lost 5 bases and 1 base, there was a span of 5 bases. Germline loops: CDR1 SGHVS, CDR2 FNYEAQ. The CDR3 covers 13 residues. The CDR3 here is CASSTRNTGELFF. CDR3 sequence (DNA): TGTGCCAGCAGCACCCGGAACACCGGGGAGCTGTTTTTT.

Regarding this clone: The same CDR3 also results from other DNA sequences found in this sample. CDR3: CASSPSSYEQYF. As DNA, the CDR3 is TGTGCCAGCTCACCAAGCTCCTACGAGCAGTACTTC. The V and J genes are TRBV18 and TRBJ2-7; D call uncertain. Germline CDR1 reads KGHSH; CDR2 reads LQKENI. The CDR3 spans 12 residues. Trimming shortened V by 2 bases and J by 0 bases, and 2 bases separated the two germline ends.

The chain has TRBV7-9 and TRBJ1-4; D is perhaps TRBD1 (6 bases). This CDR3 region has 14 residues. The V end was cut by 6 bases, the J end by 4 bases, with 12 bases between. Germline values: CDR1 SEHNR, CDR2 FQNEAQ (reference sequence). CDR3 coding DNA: TGTGCCAGCAGGCACGGACAGAATAATGAAAAACTGTTTTTT. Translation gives CASRHGQNNEKLFF.

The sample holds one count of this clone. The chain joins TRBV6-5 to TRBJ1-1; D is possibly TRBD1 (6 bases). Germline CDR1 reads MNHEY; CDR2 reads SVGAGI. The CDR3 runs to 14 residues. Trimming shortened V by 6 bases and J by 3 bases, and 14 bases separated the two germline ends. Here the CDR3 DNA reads TGTGCCAGCAGCTCGGGGGCAGGGGACACTGAAGCTTTCTTT. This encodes CASSSGAGDTEAFF.

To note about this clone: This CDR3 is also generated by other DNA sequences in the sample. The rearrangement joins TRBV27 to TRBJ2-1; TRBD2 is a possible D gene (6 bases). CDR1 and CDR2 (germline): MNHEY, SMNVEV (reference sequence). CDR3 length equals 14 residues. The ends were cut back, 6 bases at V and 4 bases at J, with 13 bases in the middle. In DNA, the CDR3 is TGTGCCAGCAGCTCCGGAGGGTCGTACAATGAGCAGTTCTTC. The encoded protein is CASSSGGSYNEQFF.

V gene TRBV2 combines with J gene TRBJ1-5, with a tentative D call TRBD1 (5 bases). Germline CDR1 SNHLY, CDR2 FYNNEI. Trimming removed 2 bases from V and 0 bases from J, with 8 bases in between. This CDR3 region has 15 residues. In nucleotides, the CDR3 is TGTGCCAGCAGTGAACCAGGGCTTAGCAATCAGCCCCAGCATTTT. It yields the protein CASSEPGLSNQPQHF.

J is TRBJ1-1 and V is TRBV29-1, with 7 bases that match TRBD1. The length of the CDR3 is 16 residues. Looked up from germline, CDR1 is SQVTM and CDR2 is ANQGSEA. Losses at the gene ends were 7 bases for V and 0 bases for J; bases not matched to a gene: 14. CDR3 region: CSADRASYLMNTEAFF. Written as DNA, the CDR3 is TGCAGCGCCGACAGGGCCTCCTACCTCATGAACACTGAAGCTTTCTTT.

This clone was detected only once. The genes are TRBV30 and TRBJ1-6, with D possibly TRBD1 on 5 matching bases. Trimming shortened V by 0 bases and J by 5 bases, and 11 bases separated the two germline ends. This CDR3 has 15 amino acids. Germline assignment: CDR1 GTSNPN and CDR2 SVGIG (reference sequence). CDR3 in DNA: TGTGCCTGGAGTGTTTGGGGGGGGAATAATTCACCCCTCCACTTT. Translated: CAWSVWGGNNSPLHF.

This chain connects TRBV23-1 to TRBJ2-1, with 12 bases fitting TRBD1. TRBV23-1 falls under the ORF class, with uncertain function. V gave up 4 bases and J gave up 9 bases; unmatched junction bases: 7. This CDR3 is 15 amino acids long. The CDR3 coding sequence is TGCGCCAGCAGTCTCCGGGACAGGGGGCGAGGTGAGCAGTTCTTC. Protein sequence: CASSLRDRGRGEQFF.

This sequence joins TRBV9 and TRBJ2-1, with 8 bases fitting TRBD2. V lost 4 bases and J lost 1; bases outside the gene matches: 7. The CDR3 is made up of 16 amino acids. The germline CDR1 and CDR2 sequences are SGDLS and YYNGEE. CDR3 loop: CASSSRPGGSYNEQFF. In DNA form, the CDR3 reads TGTGCCAGCAGCTCCCGACCGGGAGGGTCCTACAATGAGCAGTTCTTC.

This chain's CDR3 is CASSYSWQPAYEQYF. DNA for the CDR3: TGTGCCAGCTCTTACTCGTGGCAGCCAGCCTACGAGCAGTACTTC. The V and J genes are TRBV5-4 and TRBJ2-7; unclear D gene. The CDR3 extends over 15 amino acids. Germline CDR1 and CDR2: SGHNT and YYREEE (reference sequence). V shed 7 bases and J shed 2 bases, with 19 bases lying between them. Full variable domain (outside the CDR3, taken from reference TRBV5-4 and TRBJ2-7): ETGVTQSPTHLIKTRGQQVTLRCSSQSGHNTVSWYQQALGQGPQFIFQYYREEENGRGNFPPRFSGLQFPNYSSELNVNALELDDSALYLCASSYSWQPAYEQYFGPGTRLTVT.

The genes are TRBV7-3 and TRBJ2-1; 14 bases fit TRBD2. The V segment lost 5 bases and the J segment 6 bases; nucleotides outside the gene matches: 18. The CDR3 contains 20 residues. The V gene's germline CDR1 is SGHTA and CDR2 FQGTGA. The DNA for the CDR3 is TGTGCCAGCAGCCCTTATCGACTAGCGGGAGGGCCGGGCCTCGGCAATGAGCAGTTCTTC. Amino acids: CASSPYRLAGGPGLGNEQFF.